This T cell receptor beta chain came from a study of blood T cell repertoires in COVID-19. Background on the study: T cells, B-cell-depleted T cells, or PBMCs provided the cDNA or gDNA that served as material.

Each participant's cohort was designated according to participant-reported clinical history. Either two negative PCRs, clearance, or symptom resolution qualified Cohort 3 donors as recovered. Sequencing was performed with immunoSEQ multiplex PCR; in TCRdb, only in-frame clones are kept and a portion is missing. The data contain hundreds of thousands of clones, 88% of them singletons. Looked up from germline, CDR1 is MNHEY and CDR2 is SVGAGI. The CDR3 is 12 amino acids. V lost 6 bases, J lost 3 bases, and 8 bases lay in between. The chain uses TRBV6-5 and TRBJ1-2, with D perhaps TRBD1 (5 bases). Sequenced: PBMCs or T cells enriched from blood (not recorded which). The TCR originated in a woman in her 30s who had recovered from COVID-19. CDR3 nucleotides: TGTGCCAGCAGGGGGGGTGACTATGGCTACACCTTC. It yields the protein CASRGGDYGYTF.